Each of the 27 T cell receptor beta chains below was sequenced from the same sample in a study of cytomegalovirus exposure and HLA in healthy donors. The PCR used 60 Vbeta and 13 Jbeta primers. Only in-frame clones appear in the TCRdb table, and some are missing; sequencing was by immunoSEQ multiplex PCR. This sample has about 150,000 clones; around 60% occur once, and the top ten carry under 7.5%. The sequenced material came from PBMCs. The receptors were sampled from a woman aged 60-70 years in good health and CMV-seropositive.

This sequence joins TRBV6-1 and TRBJ2-3, with 10 bases fitting TRBD2. This CDR3 is built from 15 residues. Per germline, CDR1 MNHNS and CDR2 SASEGT. Losses at the gene ends were 6 bases for V and 2 bases for J; bases not matched to a gene: 5. CDR3 nucleotide sequence: TGTGCCAGCAGAGAGACTAGCGGGTTCACAGATACGCAGTATTTT. Translation: CASRETSGFTDTQYF.

This clone was seen more than once but under ten times. The chain joins TRBV4-2 to TRBJ2-7, with TRBD2 as a possible D gene (5 bases). V shed 0 bases and J shed 3 bases, with 12 bases lying between them. CDR1 is LGHNA, CDR2 YNFKEQ, per germline. The CDR3 spans 15 residues. The CDR3 nucleotides are TGTGCCAGCAGCCAAGATGAGGGAATGGGCTACGAGCAGTACTTC. It encodes CASSQDEGMGYEQYF.

About this clone: Other DNA sequences within the sample encode an identical CDR3. The V gene is TRBV4-3, the J gene TRBJ2-5; tentatively, D is TRBD2 (6 bases). The CDR3 has 17 amino acids. CDR1 is LGHNA, CDR2 YSLEER, per germline. Trimming removed 3 bases from V and 2 bases from J, with 19 bases in between. CDR3 coding DNA: TGCGCCAGCAGCCAGGAGCTACCGGGCGGGGTACAAGAGACCCAGTACTTC. As protein: CASSQELPGGVQETQYF.

This rearrangement joins TRBV30 to TRBJ1-6, with D tentatively TRBD1 (5 bases). The CDR3 runs 16 residues. Per the germline V gene, CDR1 is GTSNPN and CDR2 is SVGIG (reference sequence). Trimming stripped 3 bases from V and 4 bases from J, with 16 bases between. CDR3 loop: CAWRVRGTLYNSPLHF. For the CDR3, the DNA is TGTGCCTGGAGGGTTAGGGGTACCTTATATAATTCACCCCTCCACTTT.

The chain carries TRBV15 and TRBJ1-5, with 8 positions matching TRBD1. The CDR3 runs to 18 residues. Germline assignment: CDR1 LNHNV and CDR2 YYDKDF (reference sequence). V lost 0 bases and J lost 0; bases outside the gene matches: 7. CDR3 amino acids: CATSRDRVTGDSNQPQHF. CDR3 sequence (DNA): TGTGCCACCAGCAGAGATCGGGTGACAGGGGATAGCAATCAGCCCCAGCATTTT.

J is TRBJ2-7 and V is TRBV7-3; 10 nucleotides line up with TRBD2. The germline V gene has CDR1 SGHTA and CDR2 FQGTGA. This CDR3 spans 15 amino acids. The ends lost 5 bases at V and 0 bases at J; junction bases unmatched: 4. In DNA, the CDR3 is TGTGCCAGCAGCCTAGCGGGAGCCCCCTCCTACGAGCAGTACTTC. The encoded protein is CASSLAGAPSYEQYF.

This clone turned up a few times. This sequence joins TRBV7-9 and TRBJ2-7; tentatively, D is TRBD1 (6 bases). This CDR3 spans 12 amino acids. V was cut by 5 bases and J by 4 bases, with 9 bases left in between. Germline V gene lookup returns CDR1 SEHNR and CDR2 FQNEAQ (reference sequence). The CDR3, as DNA: TGTGCCAGCAGCCCTGGGACATACGAGCAGTACTTC. It yields the protein CASSPGTYEQYF.

The CDR3 protein is CASSTTGFPPYNEQFF. CDR3 nucleotides: TGTGCCAGTAGTACCACAGGGTTCCCTCCCTACAATGAGCAGTTCTTC. This sequence joins TRBV19 and TRBJ2-1, with a tentative D call TRBD1 (6 bases). The germline V gene has CDR1 LNHDA and CDR2 SQIVND (reference sequence). V shed 4 bases and J shed 2 bases, with 15 bases lying between them. The CDR3 sequence is 16 residues long.

The chain combines TRBV2 with TRBJ2-2; the D gene is possibly TRBD2 (6 bases). The CDR3 has 15 amino acids. Deletions cut 6 bases from V and 3 bases from J, with 14 bases between. Germline V gene data show CDR1 as SNHLY and CDR2 as FYNNEI. CDR3 region: CASSGIADYTGELFF. Here the CDR3 DNA reads TGTGCCAGCAGCGGAATAGCGGACTACACCGGGGAGCTGTTTTTT.

V and J are TRBV13 and TRBJ2-1; 13 bases agree with TRBD2. V shed 3 bases and J 9 bases; nucleotides not matched to a gene: 8. The CDR3 runs 16 residues. Germline lookup yields CDR1 PRHDT and CDR2 FYEKMQ (reference sequence). The CDR3, as DNA: TGTGCCAGCAGCTTGGTGGGACTAGCGGGATGGGGTGAGCAGTTCTTC. It is translated as CASSLVGLAGWGEQFF.

The V gene is TRBV5-1, the J gene TRBJ2-3; possible D gene TRBD2, 6 bases. Germline values: CDR1 SGHRS, CDR2 YFSETQ. Trimming took 2 bases from V and 1 from J, leaving 14 bases between them. This CDR3 region has 16 residues. For the CDR3, the DNA is TGCGCCAGCAGCTTCGGGAGAACCCTTGGCACAGATACGCAGTATTTT. As protein: CASSFGRTLGTDTQYF.

The rearrangement joins TRBV7-2 to TRBJ1-5; no clear D gene. Looked up from germline, CDR1 is SGHTA and CDR2 is FQGNSA. Trimming removed 1 base at V and 10 bases at J, with 17 bases between. There are 15 residues in the CDR3. The CDR3 loop reads CASSLVAGGPGPQHF. In nucleotides, the CDR3 is TGTGCCAGCAGCTTAGTGGCAGGAGGCCCGGGACCCCAGCATTTT.

This chain connects TRBV9 to TRBJ2-3, with TRBD1 identical over 8 bases. Per the germline V gene, CDR1 is SGDLS and CDR2 is YYNGEE. The CDR3 runs to 19 residues. V lost 4 bases to trimming and J lost 1 base; unmatched junction nucleotides: 17. The CDR3 spells CASSPRQGRRVGGTDTQYF. DNA of the CDR3: TGTGCCAGCAGCCCCAGACAGGGGCGGCGGGTTGGGGGCACAGATACGCAGTATTTT.

This clone is a singleton in its sample. The genes are TRBV5-1 and TRBJ2-5; D gene ambiguous. CDR1 SGHRS and CDR2 YFSETQ come from the germline V gene. This CDR3 has 14 residues. The V end was cut by 1 base, the J end by 1 base, with 8 bases between. Written as DNA, the CDR3 is TGCGCCAGCAGCTTGAGAGGCAGCCAAGAGACCCAGTACTTC. This gives the protein CASSLRGSQETQYF.

CDR3 protein: CASSVSTAPGYGYTF. DNA for the CDR3: TGTGCCAGCAGCGTCTCGACAGCCCCAGGCTATGGCTACACCTTC. The V and J genes are TRBV9 and TRBJ1-2; the D gene is possibly TRBD1 (5 bases). V was cut by 2 bases and J by 4 bases, with 15 bases left in between. The CDR3 spans 15 residues. CDR1 and CDR2 (germline): SGDLS, YYNGEE.

This rearrangement joins TRBV19 to TRBJ2-1; weak D call: TRBD2 (6 bases). Germline-derived CDR1 and CDR2 are LNHDA and SQIVND (reference sequence). The V and J ends lost 1 base and 3 bases respectively, with 10 bases between them. CDR3 length: 15 residues. The CDR3 region is CASSIASALYNEQFF. CDR3 coding DNA: TGTGCCAGTAGTATAGCTAGCGCACTCTACAATGAGCAGTTCTTC.

This clone appeared a few times. The chain links TRBV5-4 to TRBJ2-4; possibly TRBD1 for D (6 bases). The CDR3 is 15 residues long. V dropped 6 bases and J dropped 3 bases, with 16 bases sitting between them. Per the germline V gene, CDR1 is SGHNT and CDR2 is YYREEE (reference sequence). CDR3 sequence reads: CASTLLDSGKNIQYF. The CDR3 DNA sequence: TGTGCCAGCACCCTTCTGGACAGTGGCAAAAACATTCAGTACTTC.

The V gene is TRBV7-2, the J gene TRBJ2-3; 9 bases map to TRBD2. Germline V lookup: CDR1 SGHTA, CDR2 FQGNSA. With 0 bases clipped from V and 3 bases from J, the junction kept 4 bases outside the gene matches. The CDR3 loop spans 16 amino acids. The CDR3 DNA reads as TGTGCCAGCAGCTTAGCGCTAGCGGGATTAACAGATACGCAGTATTTT. This gives the protein CASSLALAGLTDTQYF.

The genes are TRBV6-4 and TRBJ2-5; 8 nucleotides match TRBD1. V gave up 4 bases and J gave up 4 bases; unmatched junction bases: 2. The CDR3 has 13 residues. Germline CDR1 MRHNA, CDR2 SNTAGT. The CDR3 nucleotides are TGTGCCAGCAGTGCCGACAGGGGAGAGACCCAGTACTTC. Translation: CASSADRGETQYF.

The chain links TRBV9 to TRBJ2-3; 10 positions match TRBD2. CDR1 and CDR2 (germline): SGDLS, YYNGEE. J gave up 1 base and V 0 bases, and 11 bases lay outside the gene matches. This CDR3 comprises 19 residues. Here the CDR3 DNA reads TGTGCCAGCAGCGTAGCTCCTAGCGGGAGATCTGGCGGCACAGATACGCAGTATTTT. Its translation: CASSVAPSGRSGGTDTQYF.

This clone has only one observation. This rearrangement joins TRBV28 to TRBJ1-1; D is ambiguous. The germline CDR1 and CDR2 sequences are MDHEN and SYDVKM. The V and J ends lost 11 bases and 1 base respectively, with 11 bases between them. This CDR3 has 12 residues. The CDR3 loop reads CAAIKRNTEAFF. The CDR3 region has the DNA TGTGCCGCGATTAAGAGGAACACTGAAGCTTTCTTT.

The V gene is TRBV10-3, the J gene TRBJ1-2; 8 bases fit TRBD1. V shed 4 bases and J 3 bases; nucleotides not matched to a gene: 4. The CDR3 covers 14 residues. The V gene's germline CDR1 is ENHRY and CDR2 SYGVKD. The DNA of the CDR3 is TGTGCCATCAGTGTTTCAGGGGGCGACTATGGCTACACCTTC. Protein product: CAISVSGGDYGYTF.

The chain links TRBV7-9 to TRBJ2-7; TRBD1 aligns across 8 bases. V lost 5 bases and J lost 4; bases outside the gene matches: 10. The CDR3 length is 15 residues. Per the germline V gene, CDR1 is SEHNR and CDR2 is FQNEAQ (reference sequence). The CDR3, as DNA: TGTGCCAGCAGCAAACTGGGACAGGCCTTATACGAGCAGTACTTC. Protein product: CASSKLGQALYEQYF. The whole variable domain, remainder taken from reference TRBV7-9 and TRBJ2-7, is DTGVSQNPRHKITKRGQNVTFRCDPISEHNRLYWYRQTLGQGPEFLTYFQNEAQLEKSRLLSDRFSAERPKGSFSTLEIQRTEQGDSAMYLCASSKLGQALYEQYFGPGTRLTVT.

The chain links TRBV7-2 to TRBJ1-2; tentatively, D is TRBD1 (5 bases). The V end was cut by 1 base, the J end by 4 bases, with 13 bases between. Germline-derived CDR1 and CDR2 are SGHTA and FQGNSA. The CDR3 loop spans 15 amino acids. CDR3: CASSLGGTGGYGYTF. The CDR3 DNA sequence: TGTGCCAGCAGCTTAGGCGGGACGGGCGGCTATGGCTACACCTTC.

The J gene is TRBJ1-5, the V gene TRBV29-1; possible D gene TRBD1, 5 bases. Germline assignment: CDR1 SQVTM and CDR2 ANQGSEA. The CDR3 length is 13 residues. V lost 7 bases and J lost 6, with 16 bases in between. The DNA for the CDR3 is TGCAGCGCTCAGGTAGGGAGGGGTCAGCCCCAGCATTTT. Its translation: CSAQVGRGQPQHF.

CDR3 sequence: CASSLGDRGLVGYTF. The DNA of the CDR3 is TGCGCCAGCAGCTTGGGGGACAGGGGGCTCGTTGGCTACACCTTC. V usage is TRBV5-1 and J usage is TRBJ1-2, with TRBD1 matching 12 bases. V lost 0 bases to trimming and J lost 7 bases; unmatched junction nucleotides: 4. This CDR3 spans 15 amino acids. Germline values: CDR1 SGHRS, CDR2 YFSETQ.

V and J are TRBV18 and TRBJ1-1; maybe TRBD1 (5 bases). Germline V CDR1 and CDR2: KGHSH, LQKENI. V shed 5 bases and J shed 10 bases, with 20 bases lying between them. The CDR3 is 14 residues long. The CDR3 loop is CASSEPGRVSAAFF. The CDR3 DNA is TGTGCCAGCTCAGAACCCGGCAGGGTTTCTGCAGCTTTCTTT.